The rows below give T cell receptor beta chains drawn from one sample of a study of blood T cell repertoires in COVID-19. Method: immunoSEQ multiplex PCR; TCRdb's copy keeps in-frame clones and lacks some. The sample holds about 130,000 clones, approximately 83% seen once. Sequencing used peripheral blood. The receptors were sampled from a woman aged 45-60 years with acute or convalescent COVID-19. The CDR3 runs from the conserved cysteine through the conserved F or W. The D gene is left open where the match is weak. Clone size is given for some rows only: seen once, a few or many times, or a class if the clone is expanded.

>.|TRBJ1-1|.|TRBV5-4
CASSPGSSTGIPEAFF
TGTGCCAGCAGCCCCGGTTCTAGTACAGGGATCCCTGAAGCTTTCTTT
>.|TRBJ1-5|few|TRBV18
CASAYGSLNQPQHF
TGTGCCAGCGCATACGGGTCCCTTAATCAGCCCCAGCATTTT
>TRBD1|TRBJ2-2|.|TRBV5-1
CASEQGARNTGELFF
TGCGCCAGCGAACAGGGGGCAAGGAACACCGGGGAGCTGTTTTTT
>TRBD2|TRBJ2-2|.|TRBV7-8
CASSWGASGGSTGELFF
TGTGCCAGCAGCTGGGGAGCTAGCGGGGGTTCCACCGGGGAGCTGTTTTTT
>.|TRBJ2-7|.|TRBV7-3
CASSREPGTYEQYF
TGTGCCAGCAGCAGGGAGCCAGGGACTTACGAGCAGTACTTC
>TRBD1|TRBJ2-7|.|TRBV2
CASSDRAYEQYF
TGTGCCAGCAGCGACAGGGCCTACGAGCAGTACTTC
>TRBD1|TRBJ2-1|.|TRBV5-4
CASSPKDRGQEEQFF
TGTGCCAGCAGCCCAAAGGACAGGGGGCAAGAGGAGCAGTTCTTC
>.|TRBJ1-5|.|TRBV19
CASGGARQPQHF
TGTGCCAGTGGAGGGGCGCGGCAGCCCCAGCATTTT
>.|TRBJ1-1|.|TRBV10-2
CASRDQGGAFF
TGCGCCAGCAGGGACCAGGGAGGTGCTTTCTTT
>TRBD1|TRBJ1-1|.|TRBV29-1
CSATGTGQAFF
TGCAGCGCGACCGGGACAGGGCAAGCTTTCTTT
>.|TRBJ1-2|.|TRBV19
CASSIRGDYGYTF
TGTGCCAGTAGTATTCGGGGGGACTATGGCTACACCTTC
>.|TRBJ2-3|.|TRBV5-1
CASSLGGRSTDTQYF
TGCGCCAGCAGCTTGGGGGGCCGGAGCACAGATACGCAGTATTTT
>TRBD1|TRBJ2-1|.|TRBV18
CASSGPGQGSYNEQFF
TGTGCCAGCTCAGGGCCGGGACAGGGATCCTACAATGAGCAGTTCTTC
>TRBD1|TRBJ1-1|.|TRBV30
CAWTGQGYTEAFF
TGTGCCTGGACGGGACAGGGGTACACTGAAGCTTTCTTT
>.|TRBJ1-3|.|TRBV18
CASSPGGISGNTIYF
TGTGCCAGCTCACCAGGGGGCATCTCTGGAAACACCATATATTTT
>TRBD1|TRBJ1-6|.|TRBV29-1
CSVWTGGDSPLHF
TGCAGCGTTTGGACAGGGGGCGATTCACCCCTCCACTTT
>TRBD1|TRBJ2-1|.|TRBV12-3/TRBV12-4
CASSLGGGSEQFF
TGTGCCAGCAGTTTAGGAGGGGGCAGTGAGCAGTTCTTC
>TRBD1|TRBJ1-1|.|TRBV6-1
CASSYVEGQGAFF
TGTGCCAGCAGTTATGTAGAGGGACAGGGAGCTTTCTTT
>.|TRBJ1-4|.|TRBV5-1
CASSLSRGGVITTNEKLFF
TGCGCCAGCAGCTTGTCGCGAGGAGGAGTTATCACAACTAATGAAAAACTGTTTTTT
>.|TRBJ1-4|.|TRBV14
CASSQTTGGFNEKLFF
TGTGCCAGCAGCCAAACCACGGGAGGGTTTAATGAAAAACTGTTTTTT
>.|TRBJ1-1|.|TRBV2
CASSSGMNTEAFF
TGTGCCAGCAGTTCGGGGATGAACACTGAAGCTTTCTTT
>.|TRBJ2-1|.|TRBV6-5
CASSLETREVNEQFF
TGTGCCAGCAGTCTAGAAACTAGAGAGGTCAATGAGCAGTTCTTC
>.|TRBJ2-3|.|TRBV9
CASSVLATTDTQYF
TGTGCCAGCAGCGTTTTAGCTACCACAGATACGCAGTATTTT
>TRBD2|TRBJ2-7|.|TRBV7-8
CASSLRTSGGAEIYEQYF
TGTGCCAGCAGCTTAAGGACTAGCGGGGGGGCCGAGATCTACGAGCAGTACTTC
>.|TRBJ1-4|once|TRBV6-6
CASQQRLDHYNEKLFF
TGTGCCAGCCAACAACGACTCGACCATTATAATGAAAAACTGTTTTTT
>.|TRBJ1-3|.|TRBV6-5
CASSPTTYSGNTIYF
TGTGCCAGCAGTCCCACGACATACTCTGGAAACACCATATATTTT
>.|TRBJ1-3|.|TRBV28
CASSSSAQGGDSGNTIYF
TGTGCCAGCAGTTCCTCAGCACAGGGTGGGGACTCTGGAAACACCATATATTTT
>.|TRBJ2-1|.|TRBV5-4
CASSYSRWAFNEQFF
TGTGCCAGCAGCTATTCAAGGTGGGCCTTCAATGAGCAGTTCTTC